This entry features one T cell receptor beta chain sequence. Antigen specificity is unknown. The data were obtained in a study of beta chain features in type 1 diabetes. The entirety of the isolated RNA underwent reverse transcription, so expressed TCRB transcripts were sequenced. TCRdb keeps only in-frame clones here, not all; method: immunoSEQ multiplex PCR. The sample consists of 20,000 to 30,000 clones, roughly two thirds of them appearing once. Staining for CD45RO/CCR7/CD25/CD127/CD95/CD27 allowed sorting of CD4+ naive, central memory, regulatory and stem cell-like memory cells. General observations from the study: Type 1 diabetes patients showed a moderate but significant shortening of TCRB CDR3s in all four CD4+ subsets.

The sequencing input was Tregs from blood. The sequence was obtained from a man younger than 30 with type 1 diabetes.

CDR3 amino acids: CASSLQYYGYTF. The CDR3 coding sequence is TGTGCCAGCAGCTTACAGTACTATGGCTACACCTTC. The rearrangement links TRBV5-6 to TRBJ1-2; D uncertain. Germline assignment: CDR1 SGHDT and CDR2 YYEEEE. This CDR3 spans 12 amino acids. Trimming took off 2 bases at V and 3 bases at J, with 5 bases between the two ends.